The clone carrying this T cell receptor (beta chain) was observed at least ten times. Its antigen remains unidentified. Patients included in sequencing had previously demonstrated CD8+CD57+ cell expansion by flow cytometry. Patients had undergone no therapy by the time their blood was sampled. This record comes from a study of CD8+CD57+ T cells in acquired aplastic anemia. Study at large: The average for DNA from sorted CD4+ and CD8+ cells was roughly 3 ug. Study results and caveats: Overlap between patients and controls comprised twenty-nine CD8+ CDR3 sequences. No significant patient-versus-control difference appeared in CD8+ Simpson's diversity.

With 0 bases removed from V and 9 bases from J, the gap between germline ends came to 21 bases. CDR1 MNHEY and CDR2 SVGAGI come from the germline V gene. The CDR3 contains 16 residues. TCR beta VDJ and CDR3 were profiled, and genomic DNA was the template. TCRdb used MiXCR to reprocess the reads, holding one entry per CDR3 protein. The table shows approximately 150,000 distinct CDR3 sequences, with around 48% occurring only once. The sequence came from a human donor with aplastic anemia. The chain combines TRBV6-5 with TRBJ2-7; the D call may be TRBD1 or TRBD2 (6 bases each). The sequenced sample consisted of sorted CD4+, CD8+, or CD8+CD57+ T cells (not recorded which) from PBMCs. The CDR3, as DNA: TGTGCCAGCAGTTACTCGAAAGGTGGGGGGCCCCAGGGGCAGTACTTC. It translates to CASSYSKGGGPQGQYF.